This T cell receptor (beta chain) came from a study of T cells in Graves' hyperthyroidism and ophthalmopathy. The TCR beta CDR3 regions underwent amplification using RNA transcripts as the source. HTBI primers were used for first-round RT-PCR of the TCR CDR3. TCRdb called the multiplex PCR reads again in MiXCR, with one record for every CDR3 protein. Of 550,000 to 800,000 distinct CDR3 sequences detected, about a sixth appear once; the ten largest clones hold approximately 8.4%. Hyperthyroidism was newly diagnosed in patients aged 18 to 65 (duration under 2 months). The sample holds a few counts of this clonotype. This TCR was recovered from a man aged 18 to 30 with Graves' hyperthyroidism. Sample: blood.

The CDR3 DNA sequence: TGTGCCAGCAGTTACACCCTAGCGGATATTCTCTACGAGCAGTACTTC. Its protein is CASSYTLADILYEQYF. The chain joins TRBV6-2 or TRBV6-3 to TRBJ2-7; 7 bases match TRBD2. Germline V gene lookup returns CDR1 MNHEY and CDR2 SVGEGT. Trimming removed 2 bases from V and 3 bases from J; junction bases left unmatched: 10. The length of the CDR3 is 16 residues.